This TCR beta chain emerged from a study of blood T cell repertoires in COVID-19. The overall study: Sample material is recorded as cDNA or gDNA derived from T cells, B-cell-depleted T cells, or PBMCs.

Recovery meant two consecutive negative NP/OP PCR tests, professional clearance, or resolved symptoms. Some clones are missing from TCRdb's copy, which holds only in-frame ones; the method was immunoSEQ multiplex PCR. The sample records 400,000 to 450,000 clones, around 89% being singletons. The germline V gene has CDR1 MNHEY and CDR2 SMNVEV (reference sequence). The V end lost 4 bases, the J end lost 1 base, and 7 bases lay between the germline ends. CDR3 length: 13 amino acids. This sequence was found in a man aged 25 to 40 who had recovered from COVID-19. This chain connects TRBV27 to TRBJ1-1; D is unresolved. Sequencing was done on a sample of PBMCs or T cells enriched from blood (not recorded which). Here the CDR3 reads CASSYLENTEAFF. CDR3 DNA: TGTGCCAGCAGTTATTTAGAGAACACTGAAGCTTTCTTT.